The 25 T cell receptor beta chains reported below all come from one sample, sequenced in a study of beta chain features in type 1 diabetes. Their antigens remain unidentified. Findings of the study overall: Within each of all four CD4+ subsets, Type 1 diabetes patients had TCRB CDR3s that were moderately but significantly shorter.

Sequencing targeted expressed TCRB transcripts, as all isolated RNA had been reverse transcribed. Here immunoSEQ multiplex PCR was the method, and the copy in TCRdb shows in-frame clones only, minus some. Altogether roughly 700,000 clones are present, 10% to 15% being singletons, with the ten largest covering approximately 0.021%. The material sequenced was naive CD4+ T cells from blood. The source is a young man with type 1 diabetes.

V usage is TRBV19 and J usage is TRBJ2-5, with no clear D. Trimming removed 5 bases from V and 5 bases from J, with 6 bases in between. The CDR3 contains 11 residues. Germline values: CDR1 LNHDA, CDR2 SQIVND (reference sequence). The CDR3 loop reads CASSSRETQYF. The CDR3 DNA is TGTGCCAGTAGTTCCCGGGAGACCCAGTACTTC.

This chain links TRBV5-1 with TRBJ2-7; either TRBD1 or TRBD2 may fit D (5 bases each). Germline V CDR1 and CDR2: SGHRS, YFSETQ. CDR3 size: 14 residues. V shed 4 bases and J shed 3 bases, with 14 bases lying between them. The CDR3 protein is CASSLGTLVYEQYF. CDR3 nucleotides: TGCGCCAGCAGCCTGGGGACCCTCGTCTACGAGCAGTACTTC.

This clone occurred a few times. The chain recombines TRBV28 with TRBJ2-7, with TRBD1 as a possible D gene (6 bases). The CDR3 extends over 16 amino acids. The V gene lost 6 bases and the J gene lost 0 bases, with 18 bases spanning the gap. Germline V lookup: CDR1 MDHEN, CDR2 SYDVKM. CDR3: CASSHLQGPSSYEQYF. CDR3 sequence (DNA): TGTGCCAGCAGCCATTTACAGGGACCAAGCTCCTACGAGCAGTACTTC.

In its sample, this clone was seen a few times. V and J are TRBV6-5 and TRBJ1-1; 10 nucleotides align to TRBD1. Germline CDR1 MNHEY, CDR2 SVGAGI. The V and J ends lost 1 base and 5 bases, in that order; junction bases with no gene match: 4. The CDR3 spans 15 residues. The CDR3: CASSYWGQGHTEAFF. CDR3 bases: TGTGCCAGCAGTTACTGGGGACAGGGGCATACTGAAGCTTTCTTT.

This rearrangement joins TRBV30 to TRBJ1-6; unclear D gene. The CDR3 spans 11 residues. Germline CDR1 reads GTSNPN; CDR2 reads SVGIG (reference sequence). Trimming pared 2 bases from V and 14 bases from J, leaving 10 bases between. The CDR3 nucleotides read TGTGCCTGGAGTCCCGATGTATCCCTCCACTTT. Translation gives CAWSPDVSLHF.

This clone has a handful of counts. This chain uses TRBV4-1 with TRBJ2-7, with D perhaps TRBD2 (7 bases). The V gene's germline CDR1 is MGHRA and CDR2 YSYEKL. The CDR3 consists of 15 residues. V dropped 4 bases and J dropped 2 bases, with 15 bases sitting between them. CDR3 in amino acids: CASSRLQGGTYEQYF. In DNA, the CDR3 is TGCGCCAGCAGCCGATTACAGGGAGGGACCTACGAGCAGTACTTC.

The genes are TRBV18 and TRBJ2-2, with D unclear. The CDR3 extends over 16 amino acids. Germline values: CDR1 KGHSH, CDR2 LQKENI. The ends were cut back, 3 bases at V and 0 bases at J, with 11 bases in the middle. The DNA of the CDR3 is TGTGCCAGCTCACCGACCCCTTTAGCGAACACCGGGGAGCTGTTTTTT. Protein: CASSPTPLANTGELFF.

This clone appeared a few times. Other DNA variants within this sample encode the same CDR3. This sequence joins TRBV20-1 and TRBJ2-7; maybe TRBD1 (5 bases). The CDR3 length is 11 residues. CDR1 DFQATT and CDR2 SNEGSKA come from the germline V gene (reference sequence). Trimming took 5 bases from V and 4 from J, leaving 9 bases between them. The CDR3, as DNA: TGCAGTGCTCCTGACAGTTACGAGCAGTACTTC. Encoded protein: CSAPDSYEQYF.

The chain is built from TRBV15 and TRBJ2-7; 10 bases match TRBD2. Trimming at V came to 3 bases and at J to 1 base, leaving 15 bases not matched to a gene. The CDR3 sequence is 19 residues long. Germline V gene sequence: CDR1 LNHNV, CDR2 YYDKDF (reference sequence). CDR3 nucleotide sequence: TGTGCCACCAGCAGTGACGGGGTAGCGGGGGGTCAAATATCCTACGAGCAGTACTTC. As protein: CATSSDGVAGGQISYEQYF.

The chain is built from TRBV6-6 and TRBJ2-7, with D perhaps being TRBD1 or TRBD2 (5 bases each). CDR1 and CDR2 (germline): MNHNY, SVGAGI (reference sequence). There are 14 residues in the CDR3. With 5 bases removed from V and 5 bases from J, the gap between germline ends came to 16 bases. CDR3 sequence: CASSIQAPGDEQYF. The CDR3 DNA sequence: TGTGCCAGCAGTATACAGGCGCCCGGGGACGAGCAGTACTTC.

This clone has a handful of counts. This chain connects TRBV28 to TRBJ1-2; unclear D gene. The germline V gene has CDR1 MDHEN and CDR2 SYDVKM. Trimming shortened V by 7 bases and J by 4 bases, and 10 bases separated the two germline ends. The CDR3 spans 12 residues. CDR3 residues: CASNTGSYGYTF. DNA of the CDR3: TGTGCCAGCAATACCGGGTCCTATGGCTACACCTTC.

The gene calls are TRBV6-5 and TRBJ2-3; 8 nucleotides agree with TRBD1. V gave up 6 bases and J gave up 4 bases; unmatched junction bases: 9. Germline V lookup: CDR1 MNHEY, CDR2 SVGAGI. This CDR3 is built from 15 residues. CDR3 in amino acids: CASSLGQGVADTQYF. The CDR3 region has the DNA TGTGCCAGCAGCCTTGGACAGGGTGTAGCAGATACGCAGTATTTT.

The genes are TRBV6-5 and TRBJ1-2, with 7 bases identical to TRBD1. The CDR3 spans 15 residues. The ends lost 2 bases at V and 6 bases at J; junction bases unmatched: 9. Germline V lookup: CDR1 MNHEY, CDR2 SVGAGI. CDR3 in amino acids: CASSYLDRRLDGYTF. DNA of the CDR3: TGTGCCAGCAGTTACCTGGACAGGAGACTGGATGGCTACACCTTC.

This clone has just a few counts. The chain links TRBV2 to TRBJ2-1; 12 nucleotides agree with TRBD2. Trimming removed 5 bases from V and 7 bases from J; junction bases left unmatched: 3. Germline V gene lookup returns CDR1 SNHLY and CDR2 FYNNEI. CDR3 length equals 14 residues. In DNA form, the CDR3 reads TGTGCCAGCAGTCTCGGACTAGCGGGGAATGAGCAGTTCTTC. Encoded protein: CASSLGLAGNEQFF.

The sample holds one count of this clone. This chain links TRBV5-1 with TRBJ1-5; possibly TRBD1 for D (5 bases). The germline V gene encodes CDR1 SGHRS and CDR2 YFSETQ. The CDR3 extends over 15 amino acids. V gave up 3 bases and J gave up 3 bases, with 13 bases separating them. CDR3 DNA: TGCGCCAGCAGCTGGGACGGCGCTTCCAATCAGCCCCAGCATTTT. Translating it yields CASSWDGASNQPQHF.

Only a few counts were recorded for this clone. The V call is TRBV28, the J call TRBJ1-5; D not resolved. Trimming removed 2 bases at V and 0 bases at J, with 11 bases between. Germline V lookup: CDR1 MDHEN, CDR2 SYDVKM. The CDR3 has 16 residues. The CDR3 protein is CASSLKGSYSNQPQHF. CDR3 coding DNA: TGTGCCAGCAGTTTAAAGGGAAGCTATAGCAATCAGCCCCAGCATTTT.

Ten or more counts support this clone. The chain couples TRBV23-1 to TRBJ2-2; D call uncertain. TRBV23-1 is reported as an ORF; its role is uncertain. V shed 8 bases and J shed 5 bases, with 12 bases lying between them. This CDR3 spans 13 amino acids. The CDR3 region has the DNA TGCGCCAGCCCCACCTTTGGGACCGGGGAGCTGTTTTTT. Translated: CASPTFGTGELFF.

Comments on this clone: Other DNA sequences in this specimen translate into the identical CDR3. This sequence joins TRBV7-9 and TRBJ2-7; 7 nucleotides line up with TRBD1. CDR1 SEHNR and CDR2 FQNEAQ come from the germline V gene (reference sequence). The CDR3 has 14 residues. Losses at the gene ends were 2 bases for V and 1 base for J; bases not matched to a gene: 2. The CDR3 protein is CASSLTGDSYEQYF. The CDR3 nucleotides are TGTGCCAGCAGCTTAACAGGGGATTCCTACGAGCAGTACTTC.

The chain links TRBV6-5 to TRBJ1-6; D is ambiguous. From germline, CDR1 is MNHEY and CDR2 SVGAGI. The CDR3 spans 14 residues. V was trimmed by 3 bases and J by 7 bases, leaving 10 bases between them. The CDR3 is CASSYNGGNSPLHF. Written as DNA, the CDR3 is TGTGCCAGCAGTTATAATGGAGGGAATTCACCCCTCCACTTT.

As for this clone: This sample also contains other DNA sequences that code for the same CDR3. The CDR3 here is CASTELSYEQYF. The CDR3 DNA is TGTGCCAGCACAGAACTCTCCTACGAGCAGTACTTC. V gene TRBV2 combines with J gene TRBJ2-7; no definite D call. CDR3 length: 12 amino acids. Germline V gene sequence: CDR1 SNHLY, CDR2 FYNNEI. Trimming pared 7 bases from V and 0 bases from J, leaving 7 bases between.

The table lists this clone with a few counts. V gene TRBV5-4 combines with J gene TRBJ1-1; a possible D gene is TRBD1 (5 bases). Germline values: CDR1 SGHNT, CDR2 YYREEE (reference sequence). This CDR3 contains 15 residues. Between the trimmed V and J ends, which lost 0 bases and 8 bases, there was a span of 17 bases. CDR3 protein: CASSLAWQGPTEAFF. CDR3 bases: TGTGCCAGCAGCTTGGCCTGGCAGGGACCGACCGAAGCTTTCTTT.

In its sample, this clone was seen a few times. The CDR3 bases are TGTGCCGGTAGCTGGTTCTCCCAAGAGACCCAGTACTTC. Translating gives CAGSWFSQETQYF. The chain recombines TRBV5-4 with TRBJ2-5; D is unresolved. Germline CDR1 and CDR2: SGHNT and YYREEE (reference sequence). The CDR3 totals 13 residues. V lost 10 bases, J lost 1 base, and 14 bases lay in between.

V and J are TRBV29-1 and TRBJ2-5; D possibly uses TRBD1 or TRBD2 (6 bases each). Trimming removed 6 bases at V and 5 bases at J, with 19 bases between. The CDR3 spans 14 residues. The germline V gene encodes CDR1 SQVTM and CDR2 ANQGSEA. This CDR3 reads CSVGPSGGQETQYF. The CDR3 DNA follows: TGCAGCGTGGGCCCTTCCGGGGGCCAGGAGACCCAGTACTTC.

This rearrangement joins TRBV30 to TRBJ2-1; perhaps TRBD1 as D (5 bases). The V end was cut by 4 bases, the J end by 7 bases, with 11 bases between. The CDR3 has 12 residues. From germline, CDR1 is GTSNPN and CDR2 SVGIG (reference sequence). The CDR3 coding sequence is TGTGCCTGGATCTCCAGGGTAAATGAGCAGTTCTTC. It specifies CAWISRVNEQFF.

This clone was counted between two and nine times. The genes are TRBV30 and TRBJ2-3; D is perhaps TRBD2 (6 bases). V lost 7 bases and J lost 0, with 17 bases in between. Germline V gives CDR1 GTSNPN, CDR2 SVGIG (reference sequence). This CDR3 has 15 amino acids. The CDR3 sequence: CALARAGTSTDTQYF. The CDR3, as DNA: TGTGCCTTGGCTCGGGCGGGGACTAGCACAGATACGCAGTATTTT.